These 10 T cell receptor beta chains were sequenced from one sample in a study of vaccination and CD4 T cells after COVID-19. Cultured CD4+ T cell DNA was sequenced using the Oncomine TCR Beta short-read assay. From the PCR reads, TCRdb called clonotypes with MiXCR, one entry per CDR3 protein. The sample has around 30,000 distinct CDR3 sequences, about 35% seen once. No antigens are known for them. Described time point: late sampling 161 to 241 days after vaccination in three convalescent patients. Treatment noted: approximately nine-day PBMC culture with coronavirus spike peptide pools or control peptides (ViraFEST assay). The sequencing used CD4+ T cells from blood, cultured in vitro, collected about 7 months after SARS-CoV-2 vaccination. The receptors were sampled from a human donor who had recovered from COVID-19.

The table lists this clonotype with a few counts. The V and J genes are TRBV7-2 and TRBJ2-3; D might be TRBD1 (5 bases). CDR1 SGHTA and CDR2 FQGNSA come from the germline V gene. The germline V and J ends were trimmed by 0 bases and 4 bases, with 8 bases remaining between them. The CDR3 contains 14 residues. CDR3 sequence reads: CASSLAGLADTQYF. In DNA, the CDR3 is TGTGCCAGCAGCTTAGCGGGGCTCGCAGATACGCAGTATTTT.

There are a few counts of this clonotype. The chain carries TRBV2 and TRBJ1-2, with 7 bases matching TRBD1. Germline CDR1 and CDR2: SNHLY and FYNNEI. V trimming: 6 bases; J trimming: 4 bases; junction bases outside the gene matches: 5. The CDR3 length is 13 residues. CDR3 sequence: CASRYRGPYGYTF. The CDR3, as DNA: TGTGCCAGCAGGTACAGGGGACCCTATGGCTACACCTTC.

V and J are TRBV2 and TRBJ2-7; maybe TRBD2 (6 bases). The CDR3 length is 14 residues. CDR1 and CDR2 from the germline V gene are SNHLY and FYNNEI. V lost 6 bases and J lost 2, with 14 bases in between. The CDR3: CASRNTGGAYEQYF. In nucleotides, the CDR3 is TGTGCCAGCAGGAACACGGGCGGGGCCTACGAGCAGTACTTC.

This clonotype has just a few counts. The genes are TRBV5-4 and TRBJ2-5; unclear D gene. Germline CDR1 and CDR2: SGHNT and YYREEE (reference sequence). The V gene lost 0 bases and the J gene lost 2 bases, with 5 bases spanning the gap. This CDR3 is 13 amino acids long. Written as DNA, the CDR3 is TGTGCCAGCAGCTTGGGGCCTCAAGAGACCCAGTACTTC. Translation gives CASSLGPQETQYF.

This clonotype was seen only a few times. The chain combines TRBV7-9 with TRBJ2-7; D is unclear. V lost 9 bases and J lost 0, with 9 bases in between. Germline CDR1 reads SEHNR; CDR2 reads FQNEAQ (reference sequence). This CDR3 region has 12 residues. For the CDR3, the DNA is TGTGCCAGTGGCGTGAGCTCCTACGAGCAGTACTTC. It translates to CASGVSSYEQYF.

In its sample, this clonotype was seen a few times. V is TRBV2 and J is TRBJ1-2; weak D call: TRBD1 (5 bases). Germline assignment: CDR1 SNHLY and CDR2 FYNNEI. This CDR3 comprises 15 residues. The ends were cut back, 2 bases at V and 0 bases at J, with 10 bases in the middle. This CDR3 reads CASSERGASNYGYTF. CDR3 sequence (DNA): TGTGCCAGCAGTGAAAGGGGCGCGTCTAACTATGGCTACACCTTC.

This clonotype has a handful of counts. This sequence joins TRBV20-1 and TRBJ2-3; 10 bases align to TRBD2. CDR3 size: 15 residues. CDR1 is DFQATT, CDR2 SNEGSKA, per germline (reference sequence). V was pared by 6 bases and J by 2 bases, with 8 bases of the junction left unmatched. CDR3 bases: TGCAGTGCCACAAGCGGGGGGGGACCCACAGATACGCAGTATTTT. Protein sequence: CSATSGGGPTDTQYF.

The J gene is TRBJ2-7, the V gene TRBV4-1, with 7 nucleotides matching TRBD1. Germline CDR1 and CDR2: MGHRA and YSYEKL. V gave up 1 base and J gave up 6 bases; unmatched junction bases: 6. This CDR3 has 14 residues. CDR3 sequence: CASSQARDRREQYF. CDR3 in DNA: TGCGCCAGCAGCCAAGCCAGGGACAGACGCGAGCAGTACTTC.

This clonotype was counted a single time. The rearrangement uses TRBV4-1 and TRBJ2-1, with 8 bases that match TRBD2. This CDR3 comprises 16 residues. Germline V gene data show CDR1 as MGHRA and CDR2 as YSYEKL. J lost 4 bases, V lost 2 bases, and 7 bases had no gene match. The chain's CDR3 is CASSQSGSGIYNEQFF. The CDR3, as DNA: TGCGCCAGCAGCCAATCGGGTAGCGGGATTTACAATGAGCAGTTCTTC.

This chain links TRBV10-3 with TRBJ2-1; the D gene is possibly TRBD2 (5 bases). The CDR3 runs to 12 residues. From germline, CDR1 is ENHRY and CDR2 SYGVKD. Trimming stripped 4 bases from V and 9 bases from J, with 10 bases between. The CDR3 DNA reads TGTGCCATCAGTGTCCAGGAGGTTGAGCAGTTCTTC. Translated: CAISVQEVEQFF.